The source of this TCR beta chain is a study of technical replicates of blood from a few donors. Deletions cut 5 bases from V and 6 bases from J, with 14 bases between. Germline V lookup: CDR1 SEHNR, CDR2 FQNEAQ (reference sequence). CDR3 size: 14 residues. The assay was immunoSEQ multiplex PCR, and TCRdb's table has in-frame clones only and misses some. The data show roughly 60,000 clones, around nine tenths seen once. This TCR came from a human donor in good health. Some clones in this sample may be carry-over from other donors' samples. J is TRBJ2-4 and V is TRBV7-9, with unresolved D. Sequenced input: PBMCs. DNA for the CDR3: TGTGCCAGCAGCCAAGACTCGGAAGGAAACATTCAGTACTTC. Amino acid sequence: CASSQDSEGNIQYF.